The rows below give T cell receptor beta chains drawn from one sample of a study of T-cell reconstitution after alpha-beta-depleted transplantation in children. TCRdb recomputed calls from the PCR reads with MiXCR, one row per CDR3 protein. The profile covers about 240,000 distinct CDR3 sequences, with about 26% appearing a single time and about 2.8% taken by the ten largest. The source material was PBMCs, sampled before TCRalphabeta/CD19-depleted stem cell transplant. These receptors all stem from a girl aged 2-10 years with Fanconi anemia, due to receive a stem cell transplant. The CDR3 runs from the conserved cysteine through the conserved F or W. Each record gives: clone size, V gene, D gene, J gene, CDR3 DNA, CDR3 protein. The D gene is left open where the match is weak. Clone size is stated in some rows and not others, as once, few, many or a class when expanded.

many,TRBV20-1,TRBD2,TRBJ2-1,TGCAGTGCTCTCCGGGGGACTACCCGCAATGAGCAGTTCTTC,CSALRGTTRNEQFF
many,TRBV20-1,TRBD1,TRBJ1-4,TGCAGTGCTAGAGGGCAGGGGGGGGAACACCATGAAAAACTGTTTTTT,CSARGQGGEHHEKLFF
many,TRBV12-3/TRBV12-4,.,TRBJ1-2,TGTGCCAGCAGTCCGACTGAAATCTATGGCTACACCTTC,CASSPTEIYGYTF
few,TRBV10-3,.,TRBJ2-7,TGTGCCATCAGTGAGTCCGATGCATACGAGCAGTACTTC,CAISESDAYEQYF
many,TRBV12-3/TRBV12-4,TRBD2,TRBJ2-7,TGTGCCAGCAGTTTAGAGTCTAGCGGTTACGAGCAGTACTTC,CASSLESSGYEQYF
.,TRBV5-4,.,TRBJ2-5,TGTGCCAGCAGCTTGGGGCAGTTAGAGACCCAGTACTTC,CASSLGQLETQYF
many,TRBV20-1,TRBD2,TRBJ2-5,TGCAGTGCGGGGACTACCGCCGCGATATACCCCCAAGAGACCCAGTACTTC,CSAGTTAAIYPQETQYF
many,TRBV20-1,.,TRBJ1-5,TGCAGTGCTAGAGATGACAAATATCAGCCCCAGCATTTT,CSARDDKYQPQHF
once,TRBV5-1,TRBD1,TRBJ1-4,TGCGCCAGCAGCTTATGGACAGGAAATGAAAAACTGTTTTTT,CASSLWTGNEKLFF
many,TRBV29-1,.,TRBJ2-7,TGCAGCGTTGAACGGACAAGGGACTACGAGCAGTACTTC,CSVERTRDYEQYF
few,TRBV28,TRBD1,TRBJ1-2,TGTGCCAGCAGTTCAGGGGGCGTTAACTATGGCTACACCTTC,CASSSGGVNYGYTF
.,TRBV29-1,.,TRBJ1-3,TGCAGCATCTGGCAGGGAACCTCTGGAAACACCATATATTTT,CSIWQGTSGNTIYF
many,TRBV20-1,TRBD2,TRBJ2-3,TGCAGTGCTCCCCTAGCGGGGATCTCAGATACGCAGTATTTT,CSAPLAGISDTQYF
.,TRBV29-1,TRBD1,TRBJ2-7,TGCAGCGTTGAAGAACCAAGGACAGGGTCCTACGAGCAGTACTTC,CSVEEPRTGSYEQYF
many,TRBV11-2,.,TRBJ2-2,TGTGCCAGCAGCAGGAATAGCGGTGCTAACACCGGGGAGCTGTTTTTT,CASSRNSGANTGELFF
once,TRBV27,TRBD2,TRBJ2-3,TGTGCCAGCAGTACCTTAGCGGGAGCGGGAACAGATACGCAGTATTTT,CASSTLAGAGTDTQYF
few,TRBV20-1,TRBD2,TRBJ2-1,TGCAGTGCTAGCTCCCTAGCGGGGCTCAATGAGCAGTTCTTC,CSASSLAGLNEQFF
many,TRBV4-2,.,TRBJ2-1,TGTGCCAGCAGCCGACTCGGGGGTCTAGCTGAGCGAGATGAGCAGTTCTTC,CASSRLGGLAERDEQFF
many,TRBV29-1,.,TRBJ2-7,TGCAGCGGGGTAATAAGCTACGAGCAGTACTTC,CSGVISYEQYF
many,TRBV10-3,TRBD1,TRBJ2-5,TGTGCCAGCGGGACAGGGGTCCAAGAGACCCAGTACTTC,CASGTGVQETQYF
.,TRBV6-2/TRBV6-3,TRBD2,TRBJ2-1,TGTGCCAGCAGTTACTTGGCTAGCGGCAACTTCGATGAGCAGTTCTTC,CASSYLASGNFDEQFF
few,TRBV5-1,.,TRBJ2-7,TGCGCCAGCAGCCCTACCATGTTAGGGGAGCAGTACTTC,CASSPTMLGEQYF
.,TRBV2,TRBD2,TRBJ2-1,TGTGCCAGCACTATGGGACTAGCGGGGGGTTACAATGAGCAGTTCTTC,CASTMGLAGGYNEQFF
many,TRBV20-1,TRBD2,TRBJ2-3,TGCAGTGCTAGAGATTCCAAGCGGGGATGGGATACGCAGTATTTT,CSARDSKRGWDTQYF
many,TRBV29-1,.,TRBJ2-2,TGCAGCGTTGAAGTGATGGACTATGGCACCGGGGAGCTGTTTTTT,CSVEVMDYGTGELFF
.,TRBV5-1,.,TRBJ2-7,TGCGCCAGCAGCTCCTTACCATCTAGCGACTCCTACGAGCAGTACTTC,CASSSLPSSDSYEQYF
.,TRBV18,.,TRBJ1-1,TGTGCCAGCTCACCGAGGGTTGTGAACACTGAAGCTTTCTTT,CASSPRVVNTEAFF
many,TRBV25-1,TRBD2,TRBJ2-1,TGTGCCAGCAGTGAATCCCGGACTAGCGGGACGGCAAATGAGCAGTTCTTC,CASSESRTSGTANEQFF